The 11 T cell receptor beta chains reported below all come from one sample, sequenced in a study of identical twins' blood T cells. TCRdb ran MiXCR on the 5' RACE reads and lists one entry per CDR3 protein. The table lists 350,000 to 450,000 distinct CDR3 sequences, around 30% of them singletons, with around 5.6% in the top ten. Sequencing used PBMCs. The receptors originated from a woman between 18 and 55 years old in good health.

V gene TRBV29-1 combines with J gene TRBJ1-2; D gene unclear. The CDR3 consists of 12 residues. V gave up 5 bases and J gave up 8 bases, with 15 bases separating them. Germline V lookup: CDR1 SQVTM, CDR2 ANQGSEA. CDR3: CSVSRHQSGYTF. The DNA for the CDR3 is TGCAGCGTTTCCAGACATCAGAGCGGCTACACCTTC.

The count of this clonotype is one. This sequence joins TRBV12-5 and TRBJ2-1; no firm D call. There are 15 residues in the CDR3. V lost 2 bases, J lost 0 bases, and 8 bases lay in between. Germline assignment: CDR1 LGHNT and CDR2 FRNRAP. CDR3 sequence (DNA): TGTGCTAGTGGTTTGATCCCAAGCTCCTACAATGAGCAGTTCTTC. Its translation: CASGLIPSSYNEQFF.

This clonotype has only a few counts. This chain joins TRBV6-2 or TRBV6-3 and TRBJ2-1; no clear D. Germline V CDR1 and CDR2: MNHEY, SVGEGT. The V end was cut by 2 bases, the J end by 5 bases, with 10 bases between. The CDR3 spans 14 residues. Here the CDR3 reads CASSYVSPNNEQFF. CDR3 sequence (DNA): TGTGCCAGCAGTTACGTGAGTCCTAACAATGAGCAGTTCTTC.

V usage is TRBV7-2 and J usage is TRBJ2-3, with 10 bases fitting TRBD2. CDR1 SGHTA and CDR2 FQGNSA come from the germline V gene. V trimming: 6 bases; J trimming: 4 bases; junction bases outside the gene matches: 10. This CDR3 has 16 residues. CDR3 residues: CASRPRLAGVADTQYF. The DNA for the CDR3 is TGTGCCAGCAGGCCCCGTCTAGCGGGAGTTGCAGATACGCAGTATTTT.

DNA for the CDR3: TGCGCCAGCAGCCAACAGGGGTCGCTAATCCCATACAATGAGCAGTTCTTC. Translation: CASSQQGSLIPYNEQFF. This chain links TRBV4-1 with TRBJ2-1, with D possibly being TRBD1 (6 bases). CDR1 is MGHRA and CDR2 is YSYEKL in the germline V gene. This CDR3 has 17 amino acids. V was shortened by 2 bases and J by 4 bases, with 18 bases between the two germline ends.

This clonotype occurred a few times. CDR3 sequence: CASRPDRVYSPLHF. The CDR3 DNA reads TGTGCCAGCAGGCCAGACAGGGTTTATTCACCCCTCCACTTT. The V and J genes are TRBV7-9 and TRBJ1-6; TRBD1 matches at 7 bases. The CDR3 contains 14 residues. CDR1 and CDR2 (germline): SEHNR, FQNEAQ (reference sequence). The V segment lost 6 bases and the J segment 8 bases; nucleotides outside the gene matches: 7.

The rearrangement joins TRBV20-1 to TRBJ1-2; D is perhaps TRBD1 (6 bases). From germline, CDR1 is DFQATT and CDR2 SNEGSKA (reference sequence). The length of the CDR3 is 12 residues. The V end was cut by 6 bases, the J end by 2 bases, with 10 bases between. Here the CDR3 reads CSAEGGNYGYTF. The CDR3 DNA reads TGCAGTGCCGAAGGGGGAAACTATGGCTACACCTTC.

The genes are TRBV15 and TRBJ2-7; D is possibly TRBD1 (5 bases). CDR3 length equals 15 residues. V shed 0 bases and J shed 2 bases, with 11 bases lying between them. The germline gives CDR1 LNHNV, CDR2 YYDKDF (reference sequence). CDR3 sequence reads: CATSRDQGRTYEQYF. CDR3 nucleotide sequence: TGTGCCACCAGCAGAGATCAGGGTCGAACCTACGAGCAGTACTTC.

This clonotype has a single count. V usage is TRBV5-4 and J usage is TRBJ1-3, with D unclear. Looked up from germline, CDR1 is SGHNT and CDR2 is YYREEE (reference sequence). The CDR3 covers 18 residues. Trimming left V 3 bases short and J 0 bases short, with 19 bases between. This CDR3 reads CASSSHELKADSGNTIYF. The CDR3 nucleotides are TGTGCCAGCAGCTCCCATGAGTTGAAAGCCGACTCTGGAAACACCATATATTTT.

In its sample, this clonotype was seen a few times. The rearrangement uses TRBV14 and TRBJ2-7; D is uncertain. CDR3 length equals 12 residues. The germline V gene has CDR1 SGHDN and CDR2 FVKESK. V shed 6 bases and J shed 7 bases, with 13 bases lying between them. The chain's CDR3 is CASSLTVGEQYF. In DNA form, the CDR3 reads TGTGCCAGCAGTCTGACCGTGGGGGAGCAGTACTTC.

CDR3 sequence reads: CSARVVGREAFF. In DNA form, the CDR3 reads TGCAGTGCTAGAGTTGTGGGACGAGAAGCTTTCTTT. The rearrangement uses TRBV20-1 and TRBJ1-1; maybe TRBD1 (5 bases). The V gene lost 1 base and the J gene lost 8 bases, with 11 bases spanning the gap. Germline V gene sequence: CDR1 DFQATT, CDR2 SNEGSKA (reference sequence). The CDR3 covers 12 residues.